Here is one TCR beta chain with its context. This sample stems from a study of T cells in localized non-small cell lung cancer. The V end lost 2 bases, the J end lost 1 base, and 6 bases lay between the germline ends. The CDR3 runs to 13 residues. CDR1 is SGHRS and CDR2 is YFSETQ in the germline V gene. The assay was immunoSEQ multiplex PCR, and TCRdb's table has in-frame clones only and misses some. Of about 60,000 clones listed, about 90% are singletons. The origin of this receptor is a woman aged 40 to 75 with stage I lung adenocarcinoma. The sequencing used peripheral blood, collected before any cancer treatment. The chain carries TRBV5-1 and TRBJ1-1, with TRBD1 as a possible D gene (5 bases). The CDR3 protein is CASSFTGNTEAFF. As DNA, the CDR3 is TGCGCCAGCAGCTTTACAGGGAACACTGAAGCTTTCTTT. Complete variable domain (other parts from reference TRBV5-1 and TRBJ1-1): KAGVTQTPRYLIKTRGQQVTLSCSPISGHRSVSWYQQTPGQGLQFLFEYFSETQRNKGNFPGRFSGRQFSNSRSEMNVSTLELGDSALYLCASSFTGNTEAFFGQGTRLTVV.